The clone carrying this T cell receptor (beta chain) was recorded once. Its antigen is unidentified. The data stem from a study of T cells in Graves' hyperthyroidism and ophthalmopathy. General study points: Peripheral blood also featured most of the thyroid clonotypes expanded above 0.001.

Per the germline V gene, CDR1 is SGHAT and CDR2 is FQNNGV. V gave up 6 bases and J gave up 4 bases, with 18 bases separating them. CDR3 length: 15 amino acids. The authors took PBMCs from over 8.5 ml fresh peripheral blood. From RNA transcripts, TCR beta CDR3 regions were amplified. With the HTBI primer set, the TCR CDR3 went through a first round of RT-PCR. MiXCR, run by TCRdb on the multiplex PCR reads, gives a single entry per CDR3 protein. Altogether 450,000 to 650,000 distinct CDR3 sequences are present, roughly 20% being singletons, with the ten largest covering approximately 25%. V is TRBV11-2 and J is TRBJ2-5; a weak D match, TRBD1 (6 bases). The receptor comes from a man younger than 35 with Graves' hyperthyroidism. Input material: blood. CDR3 DNA sequence: TGTGCCAGCAGTCATCACAGGGCCCCGGTAGAGACCCAGTACTTC. Its translation: CASSHHRAPVETQYF.